This T cell receptor (beta chain) was sequenced in a study of neurological immune-mediated disorders. Notes on the study in general: No CDR3 amino acid sequences recurred among expanded clones across subjects, suggesting private repertoires in all groups.

Deletions cut 6 bases from V and 5 bases from J, with 13 bases between. Germline V gene data show CDR1 as SQVTM and CDR2 as ANQGSEA. CDR3 length: 12 residues. This clonotype was recorded many times. The antigen remains undetermined. cDNA was made by 5'RACE with 10-nucleotide random UMIs. MiXCR, applied by TCRdb to the 5' RACE reads, yields one record per CDR3 protein. Of almost 85,000 distinct CDR3 sequences in the sample, 2.6% were seen once. The source is a woman between 25 and 40 years old with multiple sclerosis. The material sequenced was PBMCs. This chain links TRBV29-1 with TRBJ2-5; TRBD1 might be the D (5 bases). The CDR3 region is CSVEAGKETQYF. The CDR3 coding sequence is TGCAGCGTCGAGGCAGGGAAGGAGACCCAGTACTTC.